The 29 T cell receptor beta chains below were found in one sample sequenced in a study of blood T cells in healthy people across ages. Together with a sample-barcoded 5' primer, a J-beta primer mix was included in a second PCR lasting roughly 6 to 12 cycles. MiXCR, run by TCRdb on the 5' RACE reads, gives a single entry per CDR3 protein. The sample lists approximately 580,000 distinct CDR3 sequences, less than 25% occurring once. These same data were also listed under a study on T cells of mothers and their children.

Sequenced material: blood. The receptors stem from a boy between 10 and 17 years old in good health.

This chain's CDR3 is CASSLEGLRETQYF. CDR3 DNA: TGTGCCAGCAGCTTAGAGGGGTTGCGAGAGACCCAGTACTTC. This chain connects TRBV5-5 to TRBJ2-1; the D gene could be TRBD1 or TRBD2 (5 bases each). The J call may be wrong; the DNA end is better matched by TRBJ2-5. This CDR3 has 14 residues. Germline V gives CDR1 SGHKS, CDR2 YYEKEE (reference sequence).

This clonotype was seen more than once but under ten times. V usage is TRBV21-1 and J usage is TRBJ2-5; the DNA was not used to check the table's D call, TRBD1. The tail of the sequence fits TRBJ2-7 better, so the J call may be wrong. TRBV21-1 is recorded as a pseudogene. The CDR3 length is 16 residues. The CDR3 nucleotides read TGTGCCAGCAGCAAAGCCTCCGCGGGGGAGTCCTACGAGCAGTACTTC. Translated: CASSKASAGESYEQYF.

The rearrangement uses TRBV28 and TRBJ2-7; D is unclear. The CDR3 extends over 11 amino acids. In germline, CDR1 is MDHEN, CDR2 SYDVKM. V dropped 2 bases and J dropped 7 bases, with 6 bases sitting between them. The CDR3 DNA sequence: TGTGCCAGCAGTTTAATCCGGGAGCAGTACTTC. Translated, it gives CASSLIREQYF.

Only a few counts were recorded for this clonotype. The rearrangement links TRBV9 to TRBJ2-2; the match to TRBD2 covers 12 bases. This CDR3 spans 17 amino acids. With 0 bases clipped from V and 5 bases from J, the junction kept 5 bases outside the gene matches. Per germline, CDR1 SGDLS and CDR2 YYNGEE. The CDR3 loop reads CASSVAGGTSGTGELFF. The CDR3 DNA reads TGTGCCAGCAGCGTAGCTGGAGGGACTAGCGGGACCGGGGAGCTGTTTTTT.

This clonotype was detected a few times. The rearrangement joins TRBV20-1 to TRBJ2-1; D gene ambiguous. Matching the DNA end better, TRBJ2-5 makes the J call doubtful. CDR1 and CDR2 (germline): DFQATT, SNEGSKA (reference sequence). The CDR3 spans 11 residues. The CDR3 nucleotides are TGCAGTGAAGGCCGGGCTGCGGCCCAGTACTTC. Amino acid sequence: CSEGRAAAQYF.

This clonotype has just a few counts. The rearrangement uses TRBV7-9 and TRBJ1-2; TRBD1 matches 9 bases. The trim removed 1 base at V and 4 bases at J, leaving 4 bases unmatched. The CDR3 spans 15 residues. Looked up from germline, CDR1 is SEHNR and CDR2 is FQNEAQ (reference sequence). The CDR3 sequence is CASSLGKGQGYGYTF. The DNA of the CDR3 is TGTGCCAGCAGCTTAGGCAAGGGACAGGGCTATGGCTACACCTTC.

V gene TRBV7-2 combines with J gene TRBJ1-1, with a weak D call TRBD1 (5 bases). V lost 0 bases to trimming and J lost 4 bases, with 15 bases between them. CDR3 size: 16 residues. Germline values: CDR1 SGHTA, CDR2 FQGNSA. The CDR3 nucleotides read TGTGCCAGCAGCTTAGCGTGGGACGGTATGCTCACTGAAGCTTTCTTT. This sequence encodes CASSLAWDGMLTEAFF.

The V and J genes are TRBV28 and TRBJ2-7; 9 bases map to TRBD1. Germline V gene data show CDR1 as MDHEN and CDR2 as SYDVKM. The CDR3 length is 18 residues. J lost 6 bases, V lost 1 base, and 16 bases had no gene match. The CDR3 protein is CASSLLALGQGDFGEQYF. CDR3 DNA: TGTGCCAGCAGTTTATTAGCCCTGGGACAGGGAGACTTTGGCGAGCAGTACTTC.

This clonotype has just a few counts. CDR3 protein: CASSTTGTGVYEQFF. CDR3 nucleotides: TGTGCCAGCAGTACAACTGGGACAGGGGTCTATGAGCAGTTCTTC. The rearrangement joins TRBV28 to TRBJ2-5, with TRBD1 matching over 10 bases. The end of the DNA fits TRBJ2-1 better, so the J call may be wrong. The CDR3 has 15 amino acids. Germline V gene lookup returns CDR1 MDHEN and CDR2 SYDVKM.

This clonotype was detected a few times. This chain uses TRBV27 with TRBJ1-1, with D hard to call. CDR3 size: 13 residues. Germline CDR1 is MNHEY and CDR2 is SMNVEV (reference sequence). Trimming took 5 bases from V and 2 from J, leaving 9 bases between them. CDR3 bases: TGTGCCAGCAGTCCGACCCAAAACACTGAAGCTTTCTTT. Its translation is CASSPTQNTEAFF.

Regarding this clonotype: The junction differs from germline at one of its ends, possibly a read error. This chain uses TRBV18 with TRBJ1-1; 9 positions agree with TRBD1. The CDR3 consists of 16 residues. Germline V CDR1 and CDR2: KGHSH, LQKENI. The CDR3 nucleotides read TGCGCCAGCTCAGCATACAGGGGGCGCGGGAACACTGAAGCTTTCTTT. It translates to CASSAYRGRGNTEAFF.

This clonotype was detected ten times or more. The chain has TRBV28 and TRBJ2-6, with D uncertain. This CDR3 contains 15 residues. Trimming removed 3 bases from V and 0 bases from J, with 6 bases in between. Germline assignment: CDR1 MDHEN and CDR2 SYDVKM. The CDR3 DNA follows: TGTGCCAGCAGTTTTATCCTCTCTGGGGCCAACGTCCTGACTTTC. Amino acid sequence: CASSFILSGANVLTF.

This clonotype showed up just a few times. The gene calls are TRBV3-1 and TRBJ2-5, with D tentatively TRBD2 (5 bases). This CDR3 comprises 13 residues. V shed 0 bases and J shed 11 bases, with 13 bases lying between them. CDR1 and CDR2 (germline): LGHDT, YNNKEL (reference sequence). CDR3 DNA: TGTGCCAGCAGCCAAGAGGAGGCTTCGGGGCAGTACTTC. Protein: CASSQEEASGQYF.

The chain links TRBV7-9 to TRBJ2-4, with 10 bases matching TRBD2. CDR3 length: 17 residues. The J segment lost 0 bases and the V segment lost 1 base, leaving 3 bases of the junction unmatched. The germline V gene encodes CDR1 SEHNR and CDR2 FQNEAQ (reference sequence). CDR3 DNA: TGTGCCAGCAGCTTAGAACTAGCGGGGCTAGCCAAAAACATTCAGTACTTC. Protein product: CASSLELAGLAKNIQYF.

The J gene is TRBJ2-2, the V gene TRBV11-2, with D uncertain. The V and J ends lost 4 bases and 5 bases respectively, with 11 bases between them. CDR1 is SGHAT, CDR2 FQNNGV, per germline. The CDR3 totals 14 residues. The CDR3 here is CASSWVVETGELFF. The CDR3 DNA sequence: TGTGCCAGCAGCTGGGTAGTTGAGACCGGGGAGCTGTTTTTT.

The table lists this clonotype with a few counts. The CDR3 protein is CASSSYPGGYTF. CDR3 nucleotides: TGTGCCAGCAGTTCCTATCCCGGGGGCTACACCTTC. The chain uses TRBV27 and TRBJ1-2; no clear D gene. This CDR3 contains 12 residues. CDR1 is MNHEY and CDR2 is SMNVEV in the germline V gene (reference sequence). V was cut by 4 bases and J by 8 bases, with 11 bases left in between.

This clonotype appeared a few times. V gene TRBV5-6 combines with J gene TRBJ2-1; 7 nucleotides match TRBD1. The CDR3 has 15 amino acids. CDR1 and CDR2 from the germline V gene are SGHDT and YYEEEE. With V trimmed by 2 bases and J by 2 bases, 4 bases remained unmatched. CDR3 protein: CASSFLGQTYNEQFF. Written as DNA, the CDR3 is TGTGCCAGCAGCTTCCTGGGACAGACCTACAATGAGCAGTTCTTC.

The V gene is TRBV29-1, the J gene TRBJ2-7; either TRBD1 or TRBD2 may fit D (5 bases each). CDR3 length: 13 residues. The germline V and J ends were trimmed by 6 bases and 7 bases, with 19 bases remaining between them. CDR1 is SQVTM and CDR2 is ANQGSEA in the germline V gene. CDR3 nucleotide sequence: TGCAGCGTCGAGCGGACACCTTCGGGGGAGCAGTACTTC. This translates into CSVERTPSGEQYF.

A few counts support this clonotype. The V call is TRBV6-6, the J call TRBJ2-5, with 11 bases that match TRBD1. The DNA end is more similar to TRBJ2-7, so the J call may be wrong. This CDR3 is built from 15 residues. Germline CDR1 is MNHNY and CDR2 is SVGAGI (reference sequence). CDR3 sequence (DNA): TGTGCCAGCATCGACCGGGACAGGGGGGGGTACGAGCAGTACTTC. Encoded protein: CASIDRDRGGYEQYF.

The V gene is TRBV6-1, the J gene TRBJ1-4, with D perhaps matching TRBD1 (6 bases). Looked up from germline, CDR1 is MNHNS and CDR2 is SASEGT. This CDR3 is 15 amino acids long. Trimming stripped 6 bases from V and 3 bases from J, with 14 bases between. The DNA of the CDR3 is TGTGCCAGCAGAAGACAGGTGGTCGCTAATGAAAAACTGTTTTTT. Amino acids: CASRRQVVANEKLFF.

This clonotype was detected a few times. This chain joins TRBV11-3 and TRBJ2-2; D not resolved. Trimming removed 1 base from V and 6 bases from J, with 12 bases in between. CDR1 is SGHNT and CDR2 is YENEEA in the germline V gene. The CDR3 is 15 residues long. The CDR3 nucleotides read TGTGCCAGCAGCTTAGTCCCGTTCGGGCCCGGGGAGCTGTTTTTT. Its protein product is CASSLVPFGPGELFF.

A note on this clonotype: One end of the junction does not line up with germline, which may come from a read error. The V call is TRBV7-9, the J call TRBJ2-3, with D tentatively TRBD2 (5 bases). In germline, CDR1 is SEHNR, CDR2 FQNEAQ (reference sequence). The CDR3 extends over 16 amino acids. The CDR3 nucleotides are TGTGCCCGCAGCTTAGCTTTCTCGGGGTTTTCGGATACGCAGTATTTT. It yields the protein CARSLAFSGFSDTQYF.

The chain recombines TRBV7-3 with TRBJ2-3, with D possibly matching TRBD1 (6 bases). The last part of the DNA fits TRBJ1-5 better; the J call may be wrong. The CDR3 runs 15 residues. Per the germline V gene, CDR1 is SGHTA and CDR2 is FQGTGA. The CDR3 is CASSSQAGDADTQHF. Written as DNA, the CDR3 is TGTGCCAGCAGCTCACAAGCAGGGGACGCAGATACGCAGCATTTT.

There are many counts of this clonotype. The V and J genes are TRBV5-6 and TRBJ2-5; D might be TRBD1 (6 bases). Trimming left V 4 bases short and J 0 bases short, with 10 bases between. The germline gives CDR1 SGHDT, CDR2 YYEEEE. The CDR3 totals 14 residues. The CDR3 is CASSLGQYQETQYF. The CDR3 DNA follows: TGTGCCAGCAGCCTCGGACAGTACCAAGAGACCCAGTACTTC.

The chain joins TRBV27 to TRBJ2-7, with D perhaps TRBD1 (7 bases). Between the trimmed V and J ends, which lost 6 bases and 3 bases, there was a span of 15 bases. Germline CDR1 reads MNHEY; CDR2 reads SMNVEV (reference sequence). This CDR3 is 14 amino acids long. The CDR3 DNA is TGTGCCAGCAGCCGGGGGACAGACTTCTACGAGCAGTACTTC. Translating gives CASSRGTDFYEQYF.

To note about this clonotype: A read error is likely, as this CDR3 ends without the conserved phenylalanine or tryptophan. This chain uses TRBV20-1 with TRBJ2-7, with D unclear. From germline, CDR1 is DFQATT and CDR2 SNEGSKA (reference sequence). V lost 2 bases and J 3 bases, leaving 20 bases between the germline ends. The CDR3 is 16 residues long. The CDR3 protein is CSARPPSGLRHYEQYL. CDR3 sequence (DNA): TGCAGTGCTAGACCCCCTTCAGGCCTTAGGCACTACGAGCAGTACCTC.

This sequence joins TRBV18 and TRBJ1-2; weak D call: TRBD1 (5 bases). Germline-derived CDR1 and CDR2 are KGHSH and LQKENI. Trimming stripped 2 bases from V and 0 bases from J, with 10 bases between. The CDR3 is made up of 15 amino acids. This CDR3 is CASSPGGDANYGYTF. In DNA, the CDR3 is TGTGCCAGCTCACCAGGAGGGGATGCTAACTATGGCTACACCTTC.

This clonotype occurred once. The chain couples TRBV7-9 to TRBJ2-5; no firm D call. Matching the DNA end better, TRBJ2-1 makes the J call doubtful. This CDR3 is built from 16 residues. Looked up from germline, CDR1 is SEHNR and CDR2 is FQNEAQ (reference sequence). The CDR3 sequence is CASSSLGGSDSYEQFF. CDR3 in DNA: TGTGCCAGCAGCTCACTGGGTGGGTCAGACTCATATGAGCAGTTCTTC.

The genes are TRBV7-6 and TRBJ2-5, with a weak D call TRBD2 (6 bases). CDR1 and CDR2 (germline): SGHVS, FNYEAQ. Trimming cost V 3 bases and J 1 base, with 9 bases left between them. The CDR3 is 14 amino acids. The CDR3 DNA follows: TGTGCCAGCAGCTTGACTAGGAGCCAAGAGACCCAGTACTTC. This encodes CASSLTRSQETQYF. The whole variable domain, remainder taken from reference TRBV7-6 and TRBJ2-5, is GAGVSQSPRYKVTKRGQDVALRCDPISGHVSLYWYRQALGQGPEFLTYFNYEAQQDKSGLPNDRFSAERPEGSISTLTIQRTEQRDSAMYRCASSLTRSQETQYFGPGTRLLVL.